This T cell receptor (beta chain) was sequenced for a study of T-cell reconstitution after alpha-beta-depleted transplantation in children. CDR3 size: 13 residues. Trimming removed 6 bases from V and 5 bases from J; junction bases left unmatched: 5. From germline, CDR1 is MGHDK and CDR2 SYGVNS. The library targeted TCRbeta and was prepared with unique molecular identifiers. TCRdb redid the calling of the PCR reads with MiXCR, one entry per CDR3 protein. Among fewer than 250,000 distinct CDR3 sequences, 6.5% to 10% were seen once, and the ten largest hold approximately 6%. This clonotype came up many times.

This sequence was found in a male patient aged 10-17 years who had a stem cell transplant for acute lymphoblastic leukemia, so the T cells may come from the graft donor. The chain employs TRBV25-1 and TRBJ2-3; 7 nucleotides align to TRBD1. Specimen: PBMCs, mostly from graft donor cells, collected 180 days after TCRalphabeta/CD19-depleted stem cell transplant. CDR3 amino acids: CASRGQLEDTQYF. The CDR3 coding sequence is TGTGCCAGCAGGGGACAGTTGGAAGATACGCAGTATTTT. The whole variable domain, filled in from reference TRBV25-1 and TRBJ2-3, reads EADIYQTPRYLVIGTGKKITLECSQTMGHDKMYWYQQDPGMELHLIHYSYGVNSTEKGDLSSESTVSRIRTEHFPLTLESARPSHTSQYLCASRGQLEDTQYFGPGTRLTVL.